This T cell receptor beta chain was retrieved from a study of blood T cell repertoires in COVID-19. Overall study context: COVID-19 samples, acute and convalescent, were from the United States, Italy and Spain. PBMCs, B-cell-depleted T cells, or T cells provided the cDNA or gDNA that made up the material.

Under the authors' procedure: It was from reference gene primer amplification that nucleated cell counts were estimated. TCRdb keeps only in-frame clones here, not all; method: immunoSEQ multiplex PCR. The V and J calls and clone size are taken from that table; D and trimming were inferred from the DNA. The sample yields around 120,000 clones, around four fifths seen once. The V end lost 3 bases, the J end lost 7 bases, and 15 bases lay between the germline ends. The CDR3 sequence is 14 residues long. CDR1 and CDR2 (germline): SGHTA, FQGNSA. This receptor was identified in a man under 40 with acute or convalescent COVID-19. The sequenced sample consisted of peripheral blood. The genes are TRBV7-2 and TRBJ1-2; D gene uncertain. CDR3 nucleotide sequence: TGTGCCAGCAGCTTCACGGGAGGTGGAGGTGGCTACACCTTC. Translated: CASSFTGGGGGYTF.